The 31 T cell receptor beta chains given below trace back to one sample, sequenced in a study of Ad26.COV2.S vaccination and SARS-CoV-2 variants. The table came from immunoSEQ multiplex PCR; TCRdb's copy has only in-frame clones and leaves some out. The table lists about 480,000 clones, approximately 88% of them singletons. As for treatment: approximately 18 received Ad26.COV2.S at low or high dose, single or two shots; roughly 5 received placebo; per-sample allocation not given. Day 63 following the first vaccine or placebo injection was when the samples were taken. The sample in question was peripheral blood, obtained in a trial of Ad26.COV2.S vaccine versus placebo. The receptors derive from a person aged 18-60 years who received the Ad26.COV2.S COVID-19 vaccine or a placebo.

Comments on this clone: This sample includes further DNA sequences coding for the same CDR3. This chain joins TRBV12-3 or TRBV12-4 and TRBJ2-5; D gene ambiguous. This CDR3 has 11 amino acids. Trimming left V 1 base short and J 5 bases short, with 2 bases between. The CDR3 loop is CASSLGETQYF. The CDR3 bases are TGTGCCAGCAGTTTAGGTGAGACCCAGTACTTC.

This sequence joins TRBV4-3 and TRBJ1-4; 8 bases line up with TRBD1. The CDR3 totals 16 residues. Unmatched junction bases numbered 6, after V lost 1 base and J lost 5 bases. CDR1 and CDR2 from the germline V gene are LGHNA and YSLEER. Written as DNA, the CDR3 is TGCGCCAGCAGCCAAGCCCCGACAGGGGTAAATGAAAAACTGTTTTTT. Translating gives CASSQAPTGVNEKLFF.

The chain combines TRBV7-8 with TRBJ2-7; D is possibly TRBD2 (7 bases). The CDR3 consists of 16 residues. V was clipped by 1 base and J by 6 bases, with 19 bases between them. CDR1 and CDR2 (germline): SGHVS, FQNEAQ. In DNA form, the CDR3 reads TGTGCCAGCAGCTTAGTGGCGGTGGGGGGGGCTTTCGAGCAGTACTTC. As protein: CASSLVAVGGAFEQYF.

CDR3 residues: CASSLKGIHNSPLHF. DNA of the CDR3: TGTGCCAGCAGCCTAAAGGGGATTCATAATTCACCCCTCCACTTT. The chain has TRBV3-1 (or the pseudogene TRBV3-2) and TRBJ1-6, with a weak D call TRBD1 (5 bases). The germline V and J ends were trimmed by 4 bases and 5 bases, with 12 bases remaining between them. This CDR3 has 15 amino acids. The germline CDR1 and CDR2 sequences are LGHDT and YNNKEL (reference sequence).

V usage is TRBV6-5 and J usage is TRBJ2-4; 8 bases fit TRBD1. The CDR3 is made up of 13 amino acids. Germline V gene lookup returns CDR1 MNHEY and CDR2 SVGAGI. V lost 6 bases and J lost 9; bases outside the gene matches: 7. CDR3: CASSDRGGAIQYF. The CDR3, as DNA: TGTGCCAGCAGCGACAGGGGTGGTGCCATTCAGTACTTC.

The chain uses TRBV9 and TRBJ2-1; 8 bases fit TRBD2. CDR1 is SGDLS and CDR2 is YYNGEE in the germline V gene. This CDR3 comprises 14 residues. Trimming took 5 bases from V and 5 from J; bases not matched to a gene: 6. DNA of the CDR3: TGTGCCAGCAGACCCCGGGAGGGGGACAATGAGCAGTTCTTC. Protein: CASRPREGDNEQFF.

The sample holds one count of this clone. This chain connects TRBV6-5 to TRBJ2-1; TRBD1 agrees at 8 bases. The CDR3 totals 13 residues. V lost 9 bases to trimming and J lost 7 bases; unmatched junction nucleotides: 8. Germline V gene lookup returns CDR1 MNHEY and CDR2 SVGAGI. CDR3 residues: CASGLTGANEQFF. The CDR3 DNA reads TGTGCCAGTGGTCTGACAGGGGCAAATGAGCAGTTCTTC.

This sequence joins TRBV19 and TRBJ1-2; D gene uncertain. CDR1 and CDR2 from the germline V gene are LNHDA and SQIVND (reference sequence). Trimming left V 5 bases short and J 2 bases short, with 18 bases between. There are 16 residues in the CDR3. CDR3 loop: CASSLTHSAINYGYTF. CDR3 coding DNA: TGTGCCAGTAGTTTAACGCATTCAGCTATAAACTATGGCTACACCTTC.

The CDR3 bases are TGTGCCAGCAGTTACGCAGGGACGGCCCTACGAGAGCAGTACTTC. Protein sequence: CASSYAGTALREQYF. The chain joins TRBV6-2 or TRBV6-3 to TRBJ2-7; D may match TRBD1 or TRBD2 (5 bases each). Trimming pared 2 bases from V and 7 bases from J, leaving 18 bases between. CDR3 length equals 15 residues. Germline V gene sequence: CDR1 MNHEY, CDR2 SVGEGT.

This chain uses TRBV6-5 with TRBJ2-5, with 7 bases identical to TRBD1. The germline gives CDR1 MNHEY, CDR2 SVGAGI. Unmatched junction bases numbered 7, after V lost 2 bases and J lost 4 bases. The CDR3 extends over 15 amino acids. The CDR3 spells CASSYTRDSSETQYF. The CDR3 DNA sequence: TGTGCCAGCAGTTACACCCGGGACAGCTCAGAGACCCAGTACTTC.

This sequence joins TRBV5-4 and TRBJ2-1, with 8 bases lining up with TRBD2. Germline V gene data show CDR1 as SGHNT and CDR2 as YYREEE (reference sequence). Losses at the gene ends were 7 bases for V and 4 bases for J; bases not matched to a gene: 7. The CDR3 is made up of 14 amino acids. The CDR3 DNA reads TGTGCCAGCGTAAAGCGGGGGACATACAATGAGCAGTTCTTC. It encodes CASVKRGTYNEQFF.

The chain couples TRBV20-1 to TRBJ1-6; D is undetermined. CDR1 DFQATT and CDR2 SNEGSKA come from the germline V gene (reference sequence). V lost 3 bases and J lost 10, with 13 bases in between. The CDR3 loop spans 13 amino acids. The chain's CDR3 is CSASVQFGSPLHF. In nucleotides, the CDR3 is TGCAGTGCTAGTGTACAGTTTGGGTCACCCCTCCACTTT.

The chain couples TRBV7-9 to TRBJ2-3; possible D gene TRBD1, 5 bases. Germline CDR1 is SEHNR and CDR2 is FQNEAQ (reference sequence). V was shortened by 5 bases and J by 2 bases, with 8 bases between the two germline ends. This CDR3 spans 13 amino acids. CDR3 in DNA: TGTGCCAGCAGCCCGACAGACACAGATACGCAGTATTTT. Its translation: CASSPTDTDTQYF.

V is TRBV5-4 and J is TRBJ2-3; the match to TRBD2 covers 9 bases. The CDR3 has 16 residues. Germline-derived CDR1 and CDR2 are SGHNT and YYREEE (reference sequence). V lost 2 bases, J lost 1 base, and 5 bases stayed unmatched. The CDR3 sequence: CASSFRPSGGTDTQYF. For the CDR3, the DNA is TGTGCCAGCAGCTTTCGCCCTAGCGGGGGCACAGATACGCAGTATTTT. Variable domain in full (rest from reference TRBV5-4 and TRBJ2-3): ETGVTQSPTHLIKTRGQQVTLRCSSQSGHNTVSWYQQALGQGPQFIFQYYREEENGRGNFPPRFSGLQFPNYSSELNVNALELDDSALYLCASSFRPSGGTDTQYFGPGTRLTVL.

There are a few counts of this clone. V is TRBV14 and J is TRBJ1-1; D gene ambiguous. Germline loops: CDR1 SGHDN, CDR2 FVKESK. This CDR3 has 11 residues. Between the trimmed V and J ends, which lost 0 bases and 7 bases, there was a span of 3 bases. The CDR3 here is CASSQDREAFF. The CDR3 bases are TGTGCCAGCAGCCAAGACCGTGAAGCTTTCTTT.

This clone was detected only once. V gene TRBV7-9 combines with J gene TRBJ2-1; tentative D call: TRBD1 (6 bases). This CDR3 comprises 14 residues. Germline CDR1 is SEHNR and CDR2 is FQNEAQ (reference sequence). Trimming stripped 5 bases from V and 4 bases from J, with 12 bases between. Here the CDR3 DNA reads TGTGCCAGCAGCCCCGGACAGATTTACAATGAGCAGTTCTTC. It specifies CASSPGQIYNEQFF.

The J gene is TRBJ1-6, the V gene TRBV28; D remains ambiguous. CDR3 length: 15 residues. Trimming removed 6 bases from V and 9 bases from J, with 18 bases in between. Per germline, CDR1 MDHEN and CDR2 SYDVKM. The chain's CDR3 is CASSPPRQGGSPLHF. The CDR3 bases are TGTGCCAGCAGCCCCCCCCGACAAGGAGGTTCACCCCTCCACTTT.

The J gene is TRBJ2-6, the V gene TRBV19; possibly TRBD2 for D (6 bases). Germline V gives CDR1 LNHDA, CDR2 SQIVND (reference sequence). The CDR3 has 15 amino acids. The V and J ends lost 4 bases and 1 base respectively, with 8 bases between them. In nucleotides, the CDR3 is TGTGCCAGTAGTACGACTAGTTCTGGGGCCAACGTCCTGACTTTC. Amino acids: CASSTTSSGANVLTF.

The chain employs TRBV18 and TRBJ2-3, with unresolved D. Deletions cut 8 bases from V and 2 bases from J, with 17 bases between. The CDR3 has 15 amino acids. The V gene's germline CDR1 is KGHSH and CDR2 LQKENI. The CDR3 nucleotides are TGTGCCAGCACCATTCTTCCTGGAAACACAGATACGCAGTATTTT. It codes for CASTILPGNTDTQYF.

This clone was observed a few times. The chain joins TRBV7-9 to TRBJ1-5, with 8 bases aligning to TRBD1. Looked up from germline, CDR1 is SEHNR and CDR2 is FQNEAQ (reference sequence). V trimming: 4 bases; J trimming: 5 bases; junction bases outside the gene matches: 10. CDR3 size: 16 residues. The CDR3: CASSSRTGLFDQPQHF. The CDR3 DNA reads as TGTGCCAGCAGCTCCCGGACAGGGCTTTTCGATCAGCCCCAGCATTTT.

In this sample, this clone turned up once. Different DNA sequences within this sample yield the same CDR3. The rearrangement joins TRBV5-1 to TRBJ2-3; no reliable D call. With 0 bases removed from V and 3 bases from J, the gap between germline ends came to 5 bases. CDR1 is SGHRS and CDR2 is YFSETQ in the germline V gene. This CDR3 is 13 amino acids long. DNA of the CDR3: TGCGCCAGCAGCTTGGCCAGAACAGATACGCAGTATTTT. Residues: CASSLARTDTQYF. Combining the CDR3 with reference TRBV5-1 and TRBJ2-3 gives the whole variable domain KAGVTQTPRYLIKTRGQQVTLSCSPISGHRSVSWYQQTPGQGLQFLFEYFSETQRNKGNFPGRFSGRQFSNSRSEMNVSTLELGDSALYLCASSLARTDTQYFGPGTRLTVL.

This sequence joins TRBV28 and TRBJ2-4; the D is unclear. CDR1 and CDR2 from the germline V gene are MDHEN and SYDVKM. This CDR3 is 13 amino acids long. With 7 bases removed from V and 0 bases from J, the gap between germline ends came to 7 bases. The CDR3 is CASTESAKNIQYF. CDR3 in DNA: TGTGCCAGCACGGAATCAGCCAAAAACATTCAGTACTTC.

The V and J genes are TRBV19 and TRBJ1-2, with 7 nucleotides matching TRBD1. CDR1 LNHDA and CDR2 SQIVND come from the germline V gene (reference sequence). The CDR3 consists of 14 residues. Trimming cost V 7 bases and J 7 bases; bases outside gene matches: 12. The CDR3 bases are TGTGCCAGTAACCCCCCGGGACAGTTCAGTGGCTACACCTTC. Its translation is CASNPPGQFSGYTF. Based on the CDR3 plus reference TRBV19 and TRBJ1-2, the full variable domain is DGGITQSPKYLFRKEGQNVTLSCEQNLNHDAMYWYRQDPGQGLRLIYYSQIVNDFQKGDIAEGYSVSREKKESFPLTVTSAQKNPTAFYLCASNPPGQFSGYTFGSGTRLTVV.

CDR3 loop: CAWRETGESSPLHF. DNA of the CDR3: TGTGCCTGGAGAGAGACAGGGGAGAGTTCACCCCTCCACTTT. The rearrangement joins TRBV30 to TRBJ1-6; 8 bases map to TRBD1. J gave up 9 bases and V 3 bases, and 7 bases lay outside the gene matches. Germline V gene data show CDR1 as GTSNPN and CDR2 as SVGIG (reference sequence). CDR3 length: 14 amino acids.

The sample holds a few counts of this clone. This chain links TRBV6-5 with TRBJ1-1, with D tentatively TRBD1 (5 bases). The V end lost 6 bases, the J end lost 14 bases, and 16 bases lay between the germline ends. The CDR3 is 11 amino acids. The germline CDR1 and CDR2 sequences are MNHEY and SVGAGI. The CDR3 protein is CASRAGGPSFF. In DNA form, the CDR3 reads TGTGCCAGCAGGGCGGGGGGACCCTCCTTCTTT.

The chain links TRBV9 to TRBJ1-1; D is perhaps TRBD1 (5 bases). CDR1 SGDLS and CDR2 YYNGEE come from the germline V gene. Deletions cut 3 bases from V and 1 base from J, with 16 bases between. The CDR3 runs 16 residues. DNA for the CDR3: TGTGCCAGCAGCGACCAAGGGACCCTAAGGAACACTGAAGCTTTCTTT. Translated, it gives CASSDQGTLRNTEAFF.

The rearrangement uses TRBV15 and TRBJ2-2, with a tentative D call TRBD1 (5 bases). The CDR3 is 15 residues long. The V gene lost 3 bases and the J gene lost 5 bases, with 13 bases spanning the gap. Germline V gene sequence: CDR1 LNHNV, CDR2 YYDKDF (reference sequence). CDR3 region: CATSSYRKRTGELFF. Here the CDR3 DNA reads TGTGCCACCAGCAGCTACAGGAAACGGACCGGGGAGCTGTTTTTT.

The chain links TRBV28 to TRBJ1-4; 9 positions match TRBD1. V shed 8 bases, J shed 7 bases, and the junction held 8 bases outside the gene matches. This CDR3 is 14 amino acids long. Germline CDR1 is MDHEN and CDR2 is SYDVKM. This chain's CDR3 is CASHSGQGSEKLFF. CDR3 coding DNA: TGTGCCAGCCACTCGGGACAGGGAAGTGAAAAACTGTTTTTT.

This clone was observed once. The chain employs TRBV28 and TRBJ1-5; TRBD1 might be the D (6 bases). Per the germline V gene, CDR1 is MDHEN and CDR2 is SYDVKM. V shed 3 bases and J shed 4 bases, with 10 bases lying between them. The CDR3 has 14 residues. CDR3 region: CASSFYRDNQPQHF. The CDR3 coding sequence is TGTGCCAGCAGTTTTTACAGGGATAATCAGCCCCAGCATTTT.

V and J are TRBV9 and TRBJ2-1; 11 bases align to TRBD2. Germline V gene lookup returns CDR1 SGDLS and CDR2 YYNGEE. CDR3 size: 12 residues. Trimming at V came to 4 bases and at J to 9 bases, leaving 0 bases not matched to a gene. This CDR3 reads CASSTSGGEQFF. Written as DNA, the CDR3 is TGTGCCAGCAGCACTAGCGGGGGTGAGCAGTTCTTC.

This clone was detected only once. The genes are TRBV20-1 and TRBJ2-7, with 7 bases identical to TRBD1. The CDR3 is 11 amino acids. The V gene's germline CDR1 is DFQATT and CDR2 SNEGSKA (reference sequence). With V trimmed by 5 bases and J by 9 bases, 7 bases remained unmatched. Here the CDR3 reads CSALTGLGQYF. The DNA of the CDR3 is TGCAGTGCTCTGACAGGGTTAGGGCAGTACTTC.